This is a list of T cell receptor beta chains from one sample in a study of cytomegalovirus exposure and HLA in healthy donors. The protocol was immunoSEQ multiplex PCR, while the TCRdb copy is restricted to in-frame clones and leaves out a portion. Here the sample spans about 160,000 clones, roughly four fifths being singletons. The sample consisted of PBMCs. The receptors derive from a man aged 50 or older in good health and CMV-seropositive. Both conserved end residues are part of each CDR3. The order of the fields is CDR3 DNA, CDR3 protein, V gene, clone size, J gene, D gene. D genes are given only for firm matches. Some rows mark clone size as missing; the rest say once, few, many or name a class of expanded clone.

TGTGCCAGCAGCGTAGCCGGACTAGCATCGTACAATGAGCAGTTCTTC CASSVAGLASYNEQFF TRBV9 . TRBJ2-1 TRBD2
TGTGCCAGCAGGACAGCCTACGAGCAGTACTTC CASRTAYEQYF TRBV28 . TRBJ2-7 .
TGTGCCAGCAGCTCTGGAGGACAGGGTAGCTATGGCTACACCTTC CASSSGGQGSYGYTF TRBV7-3 . TRBJ1-2 TRBD1
TGTGCCAGCGGAACAGGGGAAAGCTACAATGAGCAGTTCTTC CASGTGESYNEQFF TRBV6-5 . TRBJ2-1 TRBD1
TGTGCCAGCAGTCTAGGACAGGGTAACACTGAAGCTTTCTTT CASSLGQGNTEAFF TRBV6-1 . TRBJ1-1 TRBD1
TGTGCCAGCAGTTCGCCGGGACTAGCGGGAGGGCATAGCTCCTACAATGAGCAGTTCTTC CASSSPGLAGGHSSYNEQFF TRBV28 once TRBJ2-1 TRBD2
TGTGCCAGCAGTAGGGACTACACAGATACGCAGTATTTT CASSRDYTDTQYF TRBV6-5 . TRBJ2-3 TRBD2
TGTGCCGGAGGGGCGCGGGTCTCCTACAATGAGCAGTTCTTC CAGGARVSYNEQFF TRBV30 . TRBJ2-1 .
TGTGCCAGCAGGGGGACAGGGCGAGGTGAGACCCAGTACTTC CASRGTGRGETQYF TRBV7-2 . TRBJ2-5 TRBD1
TGTGCCAGCAGTTACCTAAGCGGGAGTTACAATGAGCAGTTCTTC CASSYLSGSYNEQFF TRBV6-6 . TRBJ2-1 TRBD2
TGTGCCAGCAGCCCTTGGACAGGGCAAGGAAACACCATATATTTT CASSPWTGQGNTIYF TRBV14 . TRBJ1-3 TRBD1
TGTGCCAGCAGCTTGGAAGGGAGCATTCAGTACTTC CASSLEGSIQYF TRBV5-4 . TRBJ2-4 .
TGTGCCAGCAGCGGGCGATTTCTAACGGGCGGGGAGCTGTTTTTT CASSGRFLTGGELFF TRBV9 . TRBJ2-2 .
TGTGCCTCCGCTACAGGGCTGCGAGAGACCCAGTACTTC CASATGLRETQYF TRBV7-3 few TRBJ2-5 .
TGTGCCAGCAGTTTGAGGCGGGGGAACACCGGGGAGCTGTTTTTT CASSLRRGNTGELFF TRBV27 . TRBJ2-2 .
TGTGCCAGCAGCTTAAGGGACAGATACTATGGCTACACCTTC CASSLRDRYYGYTF TRBV7-8 . TRBJ1-2 TRBD1
TGCGCCAGCAGCTTGGGCCCGGACGGGAGCTCCTACGAGCAGTACTTC CASSLGPDGSSYEQYF TRBV5-1 . TRBJ2-7 .
TGCGCCAGCAGCCAAGATCGTACTAGCGGATCCTACGAGCAGTACTTC CASSQDRTSGSYEQYF TRBV4-3 . TRBJ2-7 TRBD2
TGTGCCAGCAGTTTATGGACAGGGGGAGAGACCCAGTACTTC CASSLWTGGETQYF TRBV28 . TRBJ2-5 TRBD1
TGCGCCAGCAGCGACGGAGTTAATGAAAAACTGTTTTTT CASSDGVNEKLFF TRBV5-1 . TRBJ1-4 .
TGTGCCTGGACCTCCCGGGGTAGGAAACAAGAGACCCAGTACTTC CAWTSRGRKQETQYF TRBV30 . TRBJ2-5 .
TGTGCCAGCAGCGAACTTACTAGCGGGAGTTTAAGCTCTGGGGCCAACGTCCTGACTTTC CASSELTSGSLSSGANVLTF TRBV9 . TRBJ2-6 TRBD2
TGCAGTGCCCTGCGGGAGACCCAGTACTTC CSALRETQYF TRBV20-1 . TRBJ2-5 .
TGTGCCAGCACTTTTGGGTTCGGGGACACCGGGGAGCTGTTTTTT CASTFGFGDTGELFF TRBV2 . TRBJ2-2 .
TGTGCCAGCACCTTGGCGGGGGCGCGGGAGCTGTTTTTT CASTLAGARELFF TRBV6-6 . TRBJ2-2 .
TGTGCCAGCAGCTTGTTCGGACAGGGGAACTATGGCTACACCTTC CASSLFGQGNYGYTF TRBV7-9 . TRBJ1-2 TRBD1
TGTGCCAGCAGCTCCCCGGGACAGGGGGCGATTTCTGGGGCCAACGTCCTGACTTTC CASSSPGQGAISGANVLTF TRBV7-6 . TRBJ2-6 TRBD1
TGTGCCAGCAGCTTAGACTGGGGACAGGGAGGCGGCTACACCTTC CASSLDWGQGGGYTF TRBV7-3 few TRBJ1-2 TRBD1
TGCGCCAGCAGCTCACCGGGACAGGGAAACACCGGGGAGCTGTTTTTT CASSSPGQGNTGELFF TRBV5-1 . TRBJ2-2 TRBD1
TGTGCCAGCAGCTTCGGGCAGGGGCCCGCTAGGTACGAGCAGTACTTC CASSFGQGPARYEQYF TRBV7-2 . TRBJ2-7 .
TGTGCCACCAGACAGTCGGAGGACACTGAAGCTTTCTTT CATRQSEDTEAFF TRBV10-3 . TRBJ1-1 .